Below, 17 T cell receptor beta chains from the same sample are listed, as sequenced in a study of T cells in Graves' hyperthyroidism and ophthalmopathy. Using RNA transcripts as the source, TCR beta CDR3 regions were amplified. In the first-round RT-PCR of the TCR CDR3, the HTBI primer set was used. TCRdb reanalysed the multiplex PCR reads using MiXCR and keeps one entry per CDR3 protein. The sample contains 250,000 or so distinct CDR3 sequences, about 15% of which appear only once. The sequencing input was blood. Receptor source: a woman in her forties or fifties with Graves' hyperthyroidism that later progressed to Graves' ophthalmopathy.

This clonotype was recorded at least ten times. This rearrangement joins TRBV29-1 to TRBJ2-1; the match to TRBD2 covers 11 bases. Trimming cost V 4 bases and J 0 bases; bases outside gene matches: 5. The germline CDR1 and CDR2 sequences are SQVTM and ANQGSEA. The CDR3 is 16 residues long. CDR3 nucleotide sequence: TGCAGCGTTGGTAGCGGGAGGGCCGACTCCTACAATGAGCAGTTCTTC. Its protein is CSVGSGRADSYNEQFF.

The CDR3 DNA is TGTGCCAGCAGTTTATTCGACAGTGACTATAATGAAAAACTGTTTTTT. Its translation: CASSLFDSDYNEKLFF. The chain links TRBV12-3 or TRBV12-4 to TRBJ1-4; weak D call: TRBD1 (5 bases). V lost 2 bases and J lost 4, with 14 bases in between. This CDR3 region has 16 residues.

This clonotype was detected ten times or more. The rearrangement links TRBV28 to TRBJ2-3; D unclear. Trimming removed 3 bases from V and 5 bases from J, with 12 bases in between. CDR1 and CDR2 (germline): MDHEN, SYDVKM. The CDR3 totals 14 residues. Here the CDR3 DNA reads TGTGCCAGCAGTTTCTCGCTGAGAGGAGATACGCAGTATTTT. Protein: CASSFSLRGDTQYF. The full variable domain, with the rest looked up from reference TRBV28 and TRBJ2-3, is DVKVTQSSRYLVKRTGEKVFLECVQDMDHENMFWYRQDPGLGLRLIYFSYDVKMKEKGDIPEGYSVSREKKERFSLILESASTNQTSMYLCASSFSLRGDTQYFGPGTRLTVL.

CDR3 sequence (DNA): TGTGCCAGCAGCCTAACGACAGGGCTAAACACTGAAGCTTTCTTT. Its protein product is CASSLTTGLNTEAFF. This chain connects TRBV14 to TRBJ1-1, with 7 nucleotides matching TRBD1. Germline values: CDR1 SGHDN, CDR2 FVKESK. The CDR3 consists of 15 residues. The V and J ends lost 4 bases and 2 bases, in that order; junction bases with no gene match: 7.

This clonotype was seen at least ten times. J is TRBJ2-6 and V is TRBV20-1; D is ambiguous. Germline V gives CDR1 DFQATT, CDR2 SNEGSKA (reference sequence). V lost 0 bases, J lost 0 bases, and 6 bases lay in between. The CDR3 runs to 15 residues. The chain's CDR3 is CSARESSSGANVLTF. CDR3 nucleotide sequence: TGCAGTGCTAGAGAGTCCAGCTCTGGGGCCAACGTCCTGACTTTC.

The gene calls are TRBV19 and TRBJ2-7; maybe TRBD1 (6 bases). With 6 bases removed from V and 6 bases from J, the gap between germline ends came to 15 bases. Germline V gene data show CDR1 as LNHDA and CDR2 as SQIVND (reference sequence). The CDR3 runs 13 residues. The CDR3 DNA reads TGTGCCAGTAGAAACCAACAGGGCCCCGAGCAGTACTTC. This encodes CASRNQQGPEQYF.

This clonotype showed up just a few times. The chain joins TRBV9 to TRBJ2-4, with a weak D call TRBD2 (5 bases). Per germline, CDR1 SGDLS and CDR2 YYNGEE. CDR3 length equals 19 residues. Trimming removed 0 bases from V and 0 bases from J, with 19 bases in between. The CDR3: CASSVGSSLADVAKNIQYF. DNA for the CDR3: TGTGCCAGCAGCGTAGGTAGCTCGCTAGCTGACGTAGCCAAAAACATTCAGTACTTC.

This clonotype was counted many times. The V and J genes are TRBV12-3 or TRBV12-4 and TRBJ1-1, with D perhaps TRBD1 (6 bases). This CDR3 spans 13 amino acids. Trimming shortened V by 5 bases and J by 0 bases, and 7 bases separated the two germline ends. The CDR3 region is CASSGQMNTEAFF. The CDR3 DNA reads as TGTGCCAGCAGTGGACAGATGAACACTGAAGCTTTCTTT.

This clonotype was counted ten times or more. The chain combines TRBV28 with TRBJ1-5; D unresolved. CDR3 size: 13 residues. Germline V gene data show CDR1 as MDHEN and CDR2 as SYDVKM. V lost 8 bases and J 0 bases, leaving 8 bases between the germline ends. CDR3 bases: TGTGCCAGCGAGGGTTATAGCAATCAGCCCCAGCATTTT. Its translation: CASEGYSNQPQHF. Full variable domain (missing parts from reference TRBV28 and TRBJ1-5): DVKVTQSSRYLVKRTGEKVFLECVQDMDHENMFWYRQDPGLGLRLIYFSYDVKMKEKGDIPEGYSVSREKKERFSLILESASTNQTSMYLCASEGYSNQPQHFGDGTRLSIL.

Here the CDR3 reads CASSLSGLEQFF. The CDR3 region has the DNA TGTGCCAGCAGTTTGAGTGGACTGGAGCAGTTCTTC. This chain links TRBV28 with TRBJ2-1, with D perhaps TRBD2 (5 bases). Trimming removed 3 bases at V and 10 bases at J, with 10 bases between. The CDR3 has 12 residues. In germline, CDR1 is MDHEN, CDR2 SYDVKM. The whole variable domain, remainder taken from reference TRBV28 and TRBJ2-1, is DVKVTQSSRYLVKRTGEKVFLECVQDMDHENMFWYRQDPGLGLRLIYFSYDVKMKEKGDIPEGYSVSREKKERFSLILESASTNQTSMYLCASSLSGLEQFFGPGTRLTVL.

This chain uses TRBV7-9 with TRBJ2-5; 8 nucleotides line up with TRBD2. Germline V gene data show CDR1 as SEHNR and CDR2 as FQNEAQ (reference sequence). The CDR3 has 16 residues. V lost 1 base and J lost 2; bases outside the gene matches: 6. DNA of the CDR3: TGTGCCAGCAGCTTAGGGACACTAGCGGAGCAAGAGACCCAGTACTTC. This sequence encodes CASSLGTLAEQETQYF.

Ten or more counts support this clonotype. J is TRBJ2-1 and V is TRBV5-1; no clear D gene. This CDR3 has 16 amino acids. V dropped 2 bases and J dropped 2 bases, with 14 bases sitting between them. Germline CDR1 SGHRS, CDR2 YFSETQ. The DNA for the CDR3 is TGCGCCAGCAGCTTCTTCTCCTTGGCAGCCTACAATGAGCAGTTCTTC. Translated: CASSFFSLAAYNEQFF.

This clonotype was observed at least ten times. CDR3 residues: CASSPLAGGTDTQYF. DNA for the CDR3: TGTGCCAGCTCACCGCTAGCGGGAGGGACAGATACGCAGTATTTT. The gene calls are TRBV18 and TRBJ2-3; the match to TRBD2 covers 12 bases. With 3 bases clipped from V and 3 bases from J, the junction kept 1 base outside the gene matches. Germline CDR1 and CDR2: KGHSH and LQKENI. There are 15 residues in the CDR3. The variable domain in full, with the rest retrieved from reference TRBV18 and TRBJ2-3, is NAGVMQNPRHLVRRRGQEARLRCSPMKGHSHVYWYRQLPEEGLKFMVYLQKENIIDESGMPKERFSAEFPKEGPSILRIQQVVRGDSAAYFCASSPLAGGTDTQYFGPGTRLTVL.

This clonotype came up many times. This chain connects TRBV5-1 to TRBJ2-7, with D perhaps matching TRBD1 (6 bases). The V gene lost 1 base and the J gene lost 4 bases, with 12 bases spanning the gap. Germline CDR1 is SGHRS and CDR2 is YFSETQ. The CDR3 has 14 amino acids. CDR3 in DNA: TGCGCCAGCAGCTTGACAGGGTCGGGATACGAGCAGTACTTC. This translates into CASSLTGSGYEQYF.

This clonotype showed up many times. The chain couples TRBV20-1 to TRBJ2-7; 7 nucleotides match TRBD1. CDR1 is DFQATT and CDR2 is SNEGSKA in the germline V gene (reference sequence). CDR3 length: 12 residues. The V and J ends lost 5 bases and 1 base, in that order; junction bases with no gene match: 2. CDR3 sequence: CSAQDRSYEQYF. For the CDR3, the DNA is TGCAGTGCTCAGGACAGGTCCTACGAGCAGTACTTC.

This clonotype appeared many times. This chain links TRBV6-2 or TRBV6-3 with TRBJ2-7; 7 bases line up with TRBD2. The CDR3 runs 14 residues. J was trimmed by 6 bases and V by 2 bases; bases with no gene match: 7. Germline V gene lookup returns CDR1 MNHEY and CDR2 SVGEGT. CDR3 DNA: TGTGCCAGCAGTTACAACGGACTAGTGCTCGAGCAGTACTTC. Protein sequence: CASSYNGLVLEQYF.

This clonotype was detected many times. The chain joins TRBV3-1 to TRBJ2-1; D possibly corresponds to TRBD1 (5 bases). The V gene's germline CDR1 is LGHDT and CDR2 YNNKEL (reference sequence). CDR3 length: 15 amino acids. Trimming took 2 bases from V and 2 from J, leaving 10 bases between them. CDR3: CASSQQGPAYNEQFF. CDR3 sequence (DNA): TGTGCCAGCAGCCAACAGGGCCCTGCCTACAATGAGCAGTTCTTC.